This TCR beta chain derives from a study of blood T cell repertoires in COVID-19. Turning to the study itself: From the United States, Italy and Spain came samples of acute and convalescent COVID-19.

Per the authors' pipeline: Reference gene primer amplification in the assay estimated nucleated cell counts. The table came from immunoSEQ multiplex PCR; TCRdb's copy has only in-frame clones and leaves some out. The V and J calls and the clone size are those of that table, but D and trimming were determined from the DNA. This table holds under 150,000 clones, more than 90% found once. Seattle cases were enrolled at active infection and followed longitudinally. This CDR3 is built from 13 residues. V was clipped by 7 bases and J by 5 bases; unmatched bases: 7. The TCR originated in a man between 60 and 75 years old with COVID-19, enrolled during active disease. Input material: peripheral blood. The chain has TRBV12-3 or TRBV12-4 and TRBJ2-7; 8 bases agree with TRBD2. Here the CDR3 reads CASKASGFDEQYF. CDR3 sequence (DNA): TGTGCCAGCAAGGCTAGCGGGTTCGACGAGCAGTACTTC.